Listed here are 24 T cell receptor beta chains from one sample, sequenced in a study of T cells after posttransplantation cyclophosphamide. The repertoire was sequenced with immunoSEQ multiplex PCR; TCRdb's copy has only in-frame clones and lacks some. The repertoire consists of about 33,000 clones, none detected only once. The specimen sequenced was PBMCs. These receptors were obtained from a woman in her twenties or thirties in good health and a related stem cell transplant donor.

The chain couples TRBV4-3 to TRBJ2-3, with D tentatively TRBD1 (6 bases). CDR1 LGHNA and CDR2 YSLEER come from the germline V gene. V was pared by 0 bases and J by 6 bases, with 7 bases between. The CDR3 runs 13 residues. CDR3 DNA: TGCGCCAGCAGCCAAGATGGGGGCGATACGCAGTATTTT. Translated, it gives CASSQDGGDTQYF.

The sample holds a few counts of this clone. The rearrangement uses TRBV7-8 and TRBJ1-1; D is uncertain. The V end was cut by 5 bases, the J end by 6 bases, with 10 bases between. Germline V gives CDR1 SGHVS, CDR2 FQNEAQ. The CDR3 is 12 amino acids. This CDR3 reads CASSPNRAEAFF. CDR3 nucleotide sequence: TGTGCCAGCAGCCCGAATAGGGCTGAAGCTTTCTTT.

The chain is built from TRBV30 and TRBJ1-6; 7 bases are a match to TRBD1. Losses at the gene ends were 0 bases for V and 7 bases for J; bases not matched to a gene: 6. This CDR3 region has 15 residues. The germline V gene has CDR1 GTSNPN and CDR2 SVGIG (reference sequence). DNA for the CDR3: TGTGCCTGGAGTGTACGACAGGGTGGGAATTCACCCCTCCACTTT. It encodes CAWSVRQGGNSPLHF.

The chain combines TRBV30 with TRBJ1-2, with D uncertain. The CDR3 loop spans 16 amino acids. In germline, CDR1 is GTSNPN, CDR2 SVGIG (reference sequence). V was trimmed by 0 bases and J by 0 bases, leaving 14 bases between them. The CDR3 nucleotides read TGTGCCTGGAGTGTACCTCGGGGAGGAGCTAACTATGGCTACACCTTC. Translating gives CAWSVPRGGANYGYTF. Filled out from reference TRBV30 and TRBJ1-2, the complete variable domain reads SQTIHQWPATLVQPVGSPLSLECTVEGTSNPNLYWYRQAAGRGLQLLFYSVGIGQISSEVPQNLSASRPQDRQFILSSKKLLLSDSGFYLCAWSVPRGGANYGYTFGSGTRLTVV.

This clone was observed many times. This chain joins TRBV10-2 and TRBJ1-3; D might be TRBD1 (5 bases). Germline CDR1 reads WSHSY; CDR2 reads SAAADI. The CDR3 is made up of 12 amino acids. Trimming took off 1 base at V and 10 bases at J, with 8 bases between the two ends. Here the CDR3 DNA reads TGCGCCAGCAGTGAGTTGGGGGGAACCATATATTTT. Its translation: CASSELGGTIYF.

J is TRBJ2-1 and V is TRBV4-2; 11 nucleotides line up with TRBD2. In germline, CDR1 is LGHNA, CDR2 YNFKEQ. The CDR3 runs to 18 residues. J gave up 5 bases and V 4 bases, and 13 bases lay outside the gene matches. CDR3 sequence: CASSPNHNLAGGHNEQFF. The CDR3 DNA is TGTGCCAGCAGCCCAAACCACAACCTAGCGGGGGGCCACAATGAGCAGTTCTTC.

This clone was picked up a small number of times. CDR3 DNA sequence: TGTGCCCTTATGGGGGGGGGCAGGGGAAGCACCTTC. Translated: CALMGGGRGSTF. The rearrangement joins TRBV30 to TRBJ1-2; maybe TRBD1 (6 bases). Deletions cut 8 bases from V and 13 bases from J, with 23 bases between. Germline assignment: CDR1 GTSNPN and CDR2 SVGIG (reference sequence). This CDR3 has 12 amino acids.

This clone has a count of ten or more. The CDR3 reads CASSLGGGVGYTF. The CDR3 region has the DNA TGTGCCAGCAGCTTAGGGGGGGGAGTTGGCTACACCTTC. V gene TRBV7-6 combines with J gene TRBJ1-2, with TRBD1 as a possible D gene (5 bases). CDR1 SGHVS and CDR2 FNYEAQ come from the germline V gene. The V end was cut by 1 base, the J end by 7 bases, with 10 bases between. CDR3 size: 13 residues.

In this sample, this clone turned up a few times. V and J are TRBV28 and TRBJ2-5; D gene unclear. The CDR3 consists of 14 residues. V dropped 2 bases and J dropped 1 base, with 8 bases sitting between them. CDR1 and CDR2 from the germline V gene are MDHEN and SYDVKM. In DNA form, the CDR3 reads TGTGCCAGCAGTTTAGAACAGTTCCAAGAGACCCAGTACTTC. This codes for CASSLEQFQETQYF.

This clone was picked up many times. V and J are TRBV6-2 or TRBV6-3 and TRBJ2-5; 7 bases are a match to TRBD1. Looked up from germline, CDR1 is MNHEY and CDR2 is SVGEGT. V shed 4 bases and J 11 bases; nucleotides not matched to a gene: 13. The CDR3 totals 14 residues. The CDR3 spells CASSLTGYHLIQYF. The CDR3 region has the DNA TGTGCCAGCAGTTTGACAGGGTACCACTTGATTCAGTACTTC.

A few counts support this clone. The chain recombines TRBV24-1 with TRBJ1-5, with 9 bases aligning to TRBD1. Germline V lookup: CDR1 KGHDR, CDR2 SFDVKD. The CDR3 is made up of 16 amino acids. The junction had 7 bases not matched to a gene; V was cut back by 5 bases and J by 3 bases. The chain's CDR3 is CATSAGDRGNNQPQHF. CDR3 nucleotide sequence: TGTGCCACCAGTGCTGGCGACAGGGGGAACAATCAGCCCCAGCATTTT.

Many counts were recorded for this clone. The chain links TRBV28 to TRBJ1-4; possibly TRBD1 for D (6 bases). Germline lookup yields CDR1 MDHEN and CDR2 SYDVKM. Trimming left V 3 bases short and J 7 bases short, with 9 bases between. The CDR3 is 13 residues long. The chain's CDR3 is CASSLSGVEKLFF. The CDR3 DNA is TGTGCCAGCAGTTTGTCAGGGGTTGAAAAACTGTTTTTT.

This clone was counted at least ten times. The chain links TRBV6-2 or TRBV6-3 to TRBJ2-4, with TRBD1 as a possible D gene (6 bases). In germline, CDR1 is MNHEY, CDR2 SVGEGT. This CDR3 has 16 residues. V was clipped by 7 bases and J by 0 bases, with 16 bases between them. The CDR3 protein is CASTGDIRVAKNIQYF. Here the CDR3 DNA reads TGTGCCAGCACAGGGGACATCAGAGTAGCCAAAAACATTCAGTACTTC.

This clone came up many times. The chain joins TRBV5-1 to TRBJ1-1; D might be TRBD1 (6 bases). Germline V gene sequence: CDR1 SGHRS, CDR2 YFSETQ. V was cut by 0 bases and J by 4 bases, with 19 bases left in between. The CDR3 is made up of 17 amino acids. CDR3 sequence reads: CASSLGYGGARGTEAFF. The CDR3 coding sequence is TGCGCCAGCAGCTTGGGGTACGGGGGGGCCAGGGGCACTGAAGCTTTCTTT.

This clone has at least ten counts. The genes are TRBV5-1 and TRBJ2-7, with 9 bases identical to TRBD1. Per germline, CDR1 SGHRS and CDR2 YFSETQ. V lost 0 bases to trimming and J lost 3 bases; unmatched junction nucleotides: 1. The CDR3 contains 14 residues. CDR3 amino acids: CASSLGQGGYEQYF. CDR3 in DNA: TGCGCCAGCAGCTTGGGACAGGGGGGCTACGAGCAGTACTTC.

The rearrangement joins TRBV7-6 to TRBJ2-6; a possible D gene is TRBD2 (6 bases). This CDR3 contains 13 residues. V lost 8 bases to trimming and J lost 2 bases, with 7 bases between them. Germline loops: CDR1 SGHVS, CDR2 FNYEAQ. The CDR3 coding sequence is TGTGCCAGCCGGGGGACTGGGGCCAACGTCCTGACTTTC. Protein: CASRGTGANVLTF.

This chain uses TRBV5-1 with TRBJ2-5; 11 bases match TRBD2. V was pared by 4 bases and J by 5 bases, with 13 bases of the junction left unmatched. Germline CDR1 and CDR2: SGHRS and YFSETQ. This CDR3 region has 17 residues. The CDR3 loop reads CASSGIAGGLRRETQYF. CDR3 sequence (DNA): TGCGCCAGCAGCGGTATAGCGGGGGGGCTTAGACGGGAGACCCAGTACTTC.

This clone was recorded many times. The V gene is TRBV6-1, the J gene TRBJ2-7; a weak D match, TRBD1 (5 bases). V dropped 0 bases and J dropped 2 bases, with 14 bases sitting between them. Germline lookup yields CDR1 MNHNS and CDR2 SASEGT. The CDR3 runs to 16 residues. The DNA of the CDR3 is TGTGCCAGCAGTGAAGCCGACAGTGCCTTCACCTACGAGCAGTACTTC. This codes for CASSEADSAFTYEQYF.

V gene TRBV4-1 combines with J gene TRBJ2-5; 14 positions match TRBD2. The germline CDR1 and CDR2 sequences are MGHRA and YSYEKL. With V trimmed by 1 base and J by 2 bases, 0 bases remained unmatched. The CDR3 loop spans 16 amino acids. This CDR3 is CASSQGLAGGQETQYF. Here the CDR3 DNA reads TGCGCCAGCAGCCAAGGACTAGCGGGGGGGCAAGAGACCCAGTACTTC.

This clone was counted a few times. The chain uses TRBV7-2 and TRBJ2-2, with TRBD2 matching 11 bases. The germline gives CDR1 SGHTA, CDR2 FQGNSA. V was clipped by 2 bases and J by 4 bases; unmatched bases: 3. This CDR3 is built from 16 residues. CDR3 nucleotides: TGTGCCAGCAGCTTACGTAGCGGGGGGGGCACCGGGGAGCTGTTTTTT. Translating it yields CASSLRSGGGTGELFF.

This clone was observed at least ten times. This sequence joins TRBV30 and TRBJ1-5; 8 bases match TRBD1. The trim removed 1 base at V and 0 bases at J, leaving 8 bases unmatched. From germline, CDR1 is GTSNPN and CDR2 SVGIG (reference sequence). This CDR3 is built from 17 residues. CDR3 amino acids: CAWSASRDRYSNQPQHF. The CDR3 coding sequence is TGTGCCTGGAGTGCATCCCGGGACAGGTATAGCAATCAGCCCCAGCATTTT.

The J gene is TRBJ2-7, the V gene TRBV30, with TRBD1 as a possible D gene (6 bases). The CDR3 length is 13 residues. Deletions cut 0 bases from V and 6 bases from J, with 12 bases between. Germline lookup yields CDR1 GTSNPN and CDR2 SVGIG (reference sequence). The CDR3 is CAWSVTGRGEQYF. The CDR3 DNA sequence: TGTGCCTGGAGTGTAACAGGGCGAGGCGAGCAGTACTTC.

The genes are TRBV5-1 and TRBJ2-2, with D hard to call. The CDR3 contains 16 residues. Looked up from germline, CDR1 is SGHRS and CDR2 is YFSETQ. Trimming shortened V by 1 base and J by 2 bases, and 12 bases separated the two germline ends. The CDR3 DNA sequence: TGCGCCAGCAGCTTGTCCCAAGGCCTCAACACCGGGGAGCTGTTTTTT. Protein: CASSLSQGLNTGELFF.

This clone was picked up many times. This chain connects TRBV28 to TRBJ1-2; D may be TRBD1 (5 bases). Per the germline V gene, CDR1 is MDHEN and CDR2 is SYDVKM. The V end lost 6 bases, the J end lost 0 bases, and 14 bases lay between the germline ends. The CDR3 has 15 amino acids. The CDR3 loop is CASSSSPGANYGYTF. The DNA for the CDR3 is TGTGCCAGCAGCTCAAGTCCGGGGGCTAACTATGGCTACACCTTC.